Given below is one TCR beta chain in context. This CDR3 comprises 14 residues. Germline V gives CDR1 SGHKS, CDR2 YYEKEE (reference sequence). Between the trimmed V and J ends, which lost 1 base and 1 base, there was a span of 9 bases. This record comes from a study of blood T cell repertoires in COVID-19. Study overall: Donors in the United States, Italy and Spain gave samples during acute or convalescent COVID-19. Sample material is recorded as cDNA or gDNA derived from T cells, B-cell-depleted T cells, or PBMCs.

In the original workflow: Cell counts per sample came from amplifying reference gene primers. Repertoires were generated with immunoSEQ multiplex PCR, while TCRdb's copy carries only in-frame clones and drops some. V, J and clone size were drawn from that table, and D and trimming were deduced from the DNA. Here the sample spans about 240,000 clones, about nine tenths being singletons. The TCR originated in a man aged 60 to 75 who had recovered from COVID-19. Input material: peripheral blood. The V and J genes are TRBV5-5 and TRBJ2-7, with D perhaps TRBD1 (5 bases). CDR3 in DNA: TGTGCCAGCAGCTTGATTAGGGGATCCTACGAGCAGTACTTC. The encoded protein is CASSLIRGSYEQYF.